These 8 T cell receptor beta chains share one sample of origin, sequenced in a study of T cell responses to AZD1222 COVID-19 vaccine. Data came from immunoSEQ multiplex PCR; TCRdb stores just in-frame clones and leaves some out. Here the sample spans 130,000 or so clones, about 93% being singletons. Sequencing used peripheral blood, obtained on day 0 of AZD1222 vaccination. All receptors derive from an adult in good health.

This clone was seen once. The chain links TRBV5-4 to TRBJ1-1; D gene ambiguous. From germline, CDR1 is SGHNT and CDR2 YYREEE (reference sequence). V gave up 2 bases and J gave up 4 bases, with 15 bases separating them. This CDR3 spans 15 amino acids. Here the CDR3 reads CASSLGSLKTTEAFF. The DNA for the CDR3 is TGTGCCAGCAGCTTAGGCTCTTTAAAGACCACTGAAGCTTTCTTT. The whole variable domain, remainder taken from reference TRBV5-4 and TRBJ1-1, is ETGVTQSPTHLIKTRGQQVTLRCSSQSGHNTVSWYQQALGQGPQFIFQYYREEENGRGNFPPRFSGLQFPNYSSELNVNALELDDSALYLCASSLGSLKTTEAFFGQGTRLTVV.

This CDR3 is CASSSVESGGRGVEQFF. CDR3 DNA sequence: TGTGCCAGCAGCTCCGTGGAGTCAGGCGGGAGGGGGGTTGAGCAGTTCTTC. V usage is TRBV11-2 and J usage is TRBJ2-1; TRBD2 matches 9 bases. Unmatched junction bases numbered 16, after V lost 4 bases and J lost 9 bases. The CDR3 is 17 residues long. Germline CDR1 is SGHAT and CDR2 is FQNNGV.

This clone was detected only once. V usage is TRBV5-4 and J usage is TRBJ2-7; 10 bases are a match to TRBD2. CDR1 and CDR2 from the germline V gene are SGHNT and YYREEE (reference sequence). Trimming at V came to 0 bases and at J to 11 bases, leaving 8 bases not matched to a gene. The CDR3 consists of 14 residues. The CDR3 DNA sequence: TGTGCCAGCAGCTTGGAAACTAGCGGGGCGCAGAAGTACTTC. This codes for CASSLETSGAQKYF.

The V gene is TRBV2, the J gene TRBJ1-2; D might be TRBD1 (5 bases). The CDR3 spans 11 residues. Between the trimmed V and J ends, which lost 7 bases and 10 bases, there was a span of 13 bases. Germline-derived CDR1 and CDR2 are SNHLY and FYNNEI. The CDR3 loop reads CASTLTRVYTF. DNA for the CDR3: TGTGCCAGCACCCTAACCAGGGTCTACACCTTC.

V is TRBV30 and J is TRBJ2-5; D ambiguous. The CDR3 runs 12 residues. V lost 3 bases, J lost 5 bases, and 10 bases lay in between. CDR1 and CDR2 (germline): GTSNPN, SVGIG (reference sequence). CDR3 in amino acids: CAWSQVGETQYF. CDR3 DNA sequence: TGTGCCTGGAGCCAGGTTGGGGAGACCCAGTACTTC. Together with reference TRBV30 and TRBJ2-5, the CDR3 gives the full variable domain: SQTIHQWPATLVQPVGSPLSLECTVEGTSNPNLYWYRQAAGRGLQLLFYSVGIGQISSEVPQNLSASRPQDRQFILSSKKLLLSDSGFYLCAWSQVGETQYFGPGTRLLVL.

This rearrangement joins TRBV10-3 to TRBJ2-2, with a weak D call TRBD2 (7 bases). Germline CDR1 and CDR2: ENHRY and SYGVKD. Trimming left V 6 bases short and J 2 bases short, with 16 bases between. The CDR3 totals 16 residues. The chain's CDR3 is CAIRPGEGDNTGELFF. CDR3 in DNA: TGTGCCATCAGACCCGGGGAGGGGGATAACACCGGGGAGCTGTTTTTT.

The chain has TRBV19 and TRBJ1-5; the D gene is possibly TRBD1 (5 bases). The CDR3 spans 12 residues. CDR1 and CDR2 from the germline V gene are LNHDA and SQIVND (reference sequence). CDR3 in DNA: TGTGCTGTTGGGGAGGGGATTGGGACCCAGCATTTT. Amino acids: CAVGEGIGTQHF. Full variable domain (rest looked up from reference TRBV19 and TRBJ1-5): DGGITQSPKYLFRKEGQNVTLSCEQNLNHDAMYWYRQDPGQGLRLIYYSQIVNDFQKGDIAEGYSVSREKKESFPLTVTSAQKNPTAFYLCAVGEGIGTQHFGDGTRLSIL.

The genes are TRBV6-6 and TRBJ1-6; 12 bases line up with TRBD1. This CDR3 region has 15 residues. Germline trimming cut 5 bases from V and 6 bases from J; bases unmatched to any gene: 2. CDR1 is MNHNY and CDR2 is SVGAGI in the germline V gene (reference sequence). The DNA for the CDR3 is TGTGCCAGCAGTAAGGGACAGGGGGCTAATTCACCCCTCCACTTT. Its protein is CASSKGQGANSPLHF.